This entry lists 22 T cell receptor beta chains sequenced from one sample in a study of T-cell reconstitution after alpha-beta-depleted transplantation in children. These receptors' targets are unknown. This sample's TCRbeta library carried unique molecular identifier barcodes. TCRdb called the PCR reads again in MiXCR, with one record for every CDR3 protein. The repertoire consists of about 300,000 distinct CDR3 sequences, with around 7.3% occurring once and the leading ten covering 8.5% to 9.5%. Study conclusions and caveats: Hyperexpanded clones declined; after one year, newly produced T cells mostly supplied diversity.

Sample: peripheral blood, taken 360 days after TCRalphabeta/CD19-depleted stem cell transplant. These receptors were collected from a female patient aged 2-9 years who had a stem cell transplant for Fanconi anemia, so the T cells may come from the graft donor.

This rearrangement joins TRBV9 to TRBJ2-7; 8 bases are shared with TRBD2. Germline CDR1 reads SGDLS; CDR2 reads YYNGEE. CDR3 length equals 16 residues. The ends lost 0 bases at V and 0 bases at J; junction bases unmatched: 5. The CDR3 region has the DNA TGTGCCAGCAGCGTAGGAGGGACTAGGAGCTCCTACGAGCAGTACTTC. It specifies CASSVGGTRSSYEQYF.

This clonotype was picked up a small number of times. This could be a read error, since a much larger clone is one nucleotide away. The genes are TRBV12-3 or TRBV12-4 and TRBJ2-3, with TRBD2 matching 10 bases. This CDR3 contains 18 residues. The CDR3 nucleotides read TGTGCCATCAGTTTAGGGCTAGCGGGGGCCCGATTCACAGATACGCAGTATTTT. It codes for CAISLGLAGARFTDTQYF.

This clonotype was seen a few times. The genes are TRBV25-1 and TRBJ2-1; 11 bases align to TRBD1. This CDR3 is 15 amino acids long. With V trimmed by 4 bases and J by 8 bases, 7 bases remained unmatched. Germline V gene sequence: CDR1 MGHDK, CDR2 SYGVNS. CDR3 coding DNA: TGTGCCAGCAGTGCCCGGACAGGGGGCATCGATGAGCAGTTCTTC. The encoded protein is CASSARTGGIDEQFF.

This clonotype was observed many times. The chain links TRBV15 to TRBJ1-5; D is undetermined. The CDR3 totals 19 residues. V was trimmed by 4 bases and J by 4 bases, leaving 26 bases between them. Germline-derived CDR1 and CDR2 are LNHNV and YYDKDF (reference sequence). CDR3 nucleotides: TGTGCCACCAGCACAACCGAACGGGGAACCCCCCTACGGAATCAGCCCCAGCATTTT. Its translation: CATSTTERGTPLRNQPQHF.

Ten or more counts support this clonotype. This chain uses TRBV7-2 with TRBJ1-3; no definite D call. The germline V gene encodes CDR1 SGHTA and CDR2 FQGNSA. V lost 1 base, J lost 0 bases, and 7 bases lay in between. This CDR3 is built from 15 residues. The CDR3 nucleotides read TGTGCCAGCAGCTTAGTTGAATTCTCTGGAAACACCATATATTTT. Translated, it gives CASSLVEFSGNTIYF.

This clonotype turned up a few times. The V gene is TRBV11-1, the J gene TRBJ1-1; a possible D gene is TRBD1 (6 bases). The CDR3 covers 18 residues. The germline V and J ends were trimmed by 5 bases and 0 bases, with 22 bases remaining between them. Germline loops: CDR1 SGHAT, CDR2 FQDESV (reference sequence). The DNA for the CDR3 is TGTGCCAGCAGCCCATCTACAGGGCTGGGGCAGATGAACACTGAAGCTTTCTTT. Its protein product is CASSPSTGLGQMNTEAFF.

V usage is TRBV4-1 and J usage is TRBJ1-1; D unclear. CDR1 is MGHRA and CDR2 is YSYEKL in the germline V gene. The CDR3 spans 17 residues. V shed 0 bases and J shed 4 bases, with 18 bases lying between them. The CDR3 reads CASSQDVAGGRGTEAFF. The CDR3, as DNA: TGCGCCAGCAGCCAAGACGTTGCGGGCGGGCGGGGCACTGAAGCTTTCTTT.

This clonotype was found many times. This chain joins TRBV3-1 and TRBJ1-3; D not certain. Germline V gene lookup returns CDR1 LGHDT and CDR2 YNNKEL (reference sequence). Between the trimmed V and J ends, which lost 7 bases and 4 bases, there was a span of 8 bases. The CDR3 loop spans 12 amino acids. For the CDR3, the DNA is TGTGCCAGCACCCTGGGGGGAAACACCATATATTTT. Amino acids: CASTLGGNTIYF. Looking up the rest from reference TRBV3-1 and TRBJ1-3 gives the full variable domain: DTAVSQTPKYLVTQMGNDKSIKCEQNLGHDTMYWYKQDSKKFLKIMFSYNNKELIINETVPNRFSPKSPDKAHLNLHINSLELGDSAVYFCASTLGGNTIYFGEGSWLTVV.

Notes on this clonotype: With a much larger clone just one base away, this may be a read error. This rearrangement joins TRBV24-1 to TRBJ2-7; TRBD1 aligns across 7 bases. The CDR3 contains 15 residues. CDR1 KGHDR and CDR2 SFDVKD come from the germline V gene. Germline trimming cut 3 bases from V and 8 bases from J; bases unmatched to any gene: 12. This CDR3 is CATSDPTGTRSKQYF. As DNA, the CDR3 is TGTGCCACCAGTGATCCGACAGGGACAAGAAGCAAGCAGTACTTC.

This clonotype was detected a few times. This chain links TRBV9 with TRBJ1-2, with TRBD1 matching over 11 bases. CDR3 length: 15 residues. V shed 3 bases, J shed 2 bases, and the junction held 3 bases outside the gene matches. The germline gives CDR1 SGDLS, CDR2 YYNGEE. The CDR3 sequence: CASSDWTGGNYGYTF. The CDR3 DNA sequence: TGTGCCAGCAGCGATTGGACAGGGGGCAACTATGGCTACACCTTC.

This clonotype showed up many times. V gene TRBV29-1 combines with J gene TRBJ2-5; possible D gene TRBD1, 6 bases. The CDR3 runs to 13 residues. The germline V and J ends were trimmed by 4 bases and 1 base, with 10 bases remaining between them. CDR1 and CDR2 (germline): SQVTM, ANQGSEA. CDR3 region: CSVARGIQETQYF. CDR3 in DNA: TGCAGCGTTGCGAGGGGGATCCAAGAGACCCAGTACTTC.

This clonotype occurred a few times. V usage is TRBV12-3 or TRBV12-4 and J usage is TRBJ2-7; 13 nucleotides line up with TRBD2. The CDR3 has 18 amino acids. The J segment lost 0 bases and the V segment lost 4 bases, leaving 9 bases of the junction unmatched. Here the CDR3 reads CASSSGLAGRPSSYEQYF. As DNA, the CDR3 is TGTGCCAGCAGTTCGGGACTAGCGGGACGACCGAGCTCCTACGAGCAGTACTTC.

This clonotype came up many times. The V gene is TRBV20-1, the J gene TRBJ2-1, with D unclear. Trimming cost V 6 bases and J 2 bases, with 14 bases left between them. Looked up from germline, CDR1 is DFQATT and CDR2 is SNEGSKA (reference sequence). The CDR3 covers 14 residues. The CDR3 DNA reads as TGCAGTGCGCCCGTAGGGTCAGCCTACAATGAGCAGTTCTTC. This translates into CSAPVGSAYNEQFF.

This clonotype was seen only a few times. The chain recombines TRBV25-1 with TRBJ2-2; D call uncertain. CDR1 and CDR2 (germline): MGHDK, SYGVNS. The V gene lost 1 base and the J gene lost 2 bases, with 20 bases spanning the gap. This CDR3 contains 19 residues. DNA for the CDR3: TGTGCCAGCAGTGAATCTTTAGTACGGCAAAACTCCAACACCGGGGAGCTGTTTTTT. Translated: CASSESLVRQNSNTGELFF.

There are many counts of this clonotype. The chain joins TRBV21-1 to TRBJ1-2. TRBV21-1 is assigned pseudogene status. There are 16 residues in the CDR3. CDR3: CASSKGPSDGFYGYTF. In DNA form, the CDR3 reads TGTGCCAGCAGCAAAGGCCCCTCCGACGGATTCTATGGCTACACCTTC.

This clonotype was found a few times. The J gene is TRBJ1-2, the V gene TRBV5-6, with D hard to call. CDR3 length equals 17 residues. The germline V gene has CDR1 SGHDT and CDR2 YYEEEE. V gave up 7 bases and J gave up 5 bases, with 27 bases separating them. The CDR3, as DNA: TGTGCCAGCCTACGGGCTGGGGTTTATCCAGAGCATTATGGCTACACCTTC. This sequence encodes CASLRAGVYPEHYGYTF. Combining the CDR3 with reference TRBV5-6 and TRBJ1-2 gives the whole variable domain DAGVTQSPTHLIKTRGQQVTLRCSPKSGHDTVSWYQQALGQGPQFIFQYYEEEERQRGNFPDRFSGHQFPNYSSELNVNALLLGDSALYLCASLRAGVYPEHYGYTFGSGTRLTVV.

This chain links TRBV7-6 with TRBJ1-2; D unresolved. Germline V CDR1 and CDR2: SGHVS, FNYEAQ. Between the trimmed V and J ends, which lost 3 bases and 6 bases, there was a span of 14 bases. This CDR3 is built from 14 residues. This CDR3 reads CASSLVGSPDGYTF. The CDR3 DNA reads as TGTGCCAGCAGCTTGGTAGGGTCCCCTGATGGCTACACCTTC.

The table lists this clonotype with many counts. CDR3 protein: CASSKKLAGGSTDTQYF. DNA for the CDR3: TGTGCCAGCAGTAAAAAACTAGCGGGGGGGAGCACAGATACGCAGTATTTT. The J gene is TRBJ2-3, the V gene TRBV12-3 or TRBV12-4, with 13 bases aligning to TRBD2. The CDR3 loop spans 17 amino acids. V gave up 5 bases and J gave up 0 bases; unmatched junction bases: 5.

This clonotype was detected ten times or more. The V and J genes are TRBV5-1 and TRBJ2-1; 9 positions agree with TRBD2. CDR1 and CDR2 from the germline V gene are SGHRS and YFSETQ. Unmatched junction bases numbered 5, after V lost 0 bases and J lost 7 bases. CDR3 size: 15 residues. The DNA of the CDR3 is TGCGCCAGCAGCTTGGCCGCTAGCGGGGCTAATGAGCAGTTCTTC. This encodes CASSLAASGANEQFF. The whole variable domain, filled in from reference TRBV5-1 and TRBJ2-1, reads KAGVTQTPRYLIKTRGQQVTLSCSPISGHRSVSWYQQTPGQGLQFLFEYFSETQRNKGNFPGRFSGRQFSNSRSEMNVSTLELGDSALYLCASSLAASGANEQFFGPGTRLTVL.

This chain uses TRBV10-3 with TRBJ2-7, with TRBD1 matching 11 bases. Germline-derived CDR1 and CDR2 are ENHRY and SYGVKD. The CDR3 is 13 residues long. V lost 10 bases, J lost 6 bases, and 8 bases stayed unmatched. Written as DNA, the CDR3 is TGTGCCACGTTGCCGGGACAGGGGGGCGAGCAGTACGTC. It translates to CATLPGQGGEQYV.

Ten or more counts support this clonotype. This chain joins TRBV6-2 or TRBV6-3 and TRBJ1-2, with TRBD1 as a possible D gene (6 bases). CDR3 length equals 14 residues. The V end lost 0 bases, the J end lost 3 bases, and 8 bases lay between the germline ends. Germline loops: CDR1 MNHEY, CDR2 SVGEGT. CDR3: CASSYSDSYYGYTF. DNA for the CDR3: TGTGCCAGCAGTTACTCGGACAGTTACTATGGCTACACCTTC.

This clonotype was observed at least ten times. This sequence joins TRBV7-9 and TRBJ2-1; TRBD2 is a possible D gene (6 bases). CDR1 is SEHNR and CDR2 is FQNEAQ in the germline V gene (reference sequence). V lost 5 bases and J 0 bases, leaving 11 bases between the germline ends. The CDR3 runs to 15 residues. The CDR3 DNA reads as TGTGCCAGCAGCGCACCGACTAGCTCCTACAATGAGCAGTTCTTC. Translated: CASSAPTSSYNEQFF.